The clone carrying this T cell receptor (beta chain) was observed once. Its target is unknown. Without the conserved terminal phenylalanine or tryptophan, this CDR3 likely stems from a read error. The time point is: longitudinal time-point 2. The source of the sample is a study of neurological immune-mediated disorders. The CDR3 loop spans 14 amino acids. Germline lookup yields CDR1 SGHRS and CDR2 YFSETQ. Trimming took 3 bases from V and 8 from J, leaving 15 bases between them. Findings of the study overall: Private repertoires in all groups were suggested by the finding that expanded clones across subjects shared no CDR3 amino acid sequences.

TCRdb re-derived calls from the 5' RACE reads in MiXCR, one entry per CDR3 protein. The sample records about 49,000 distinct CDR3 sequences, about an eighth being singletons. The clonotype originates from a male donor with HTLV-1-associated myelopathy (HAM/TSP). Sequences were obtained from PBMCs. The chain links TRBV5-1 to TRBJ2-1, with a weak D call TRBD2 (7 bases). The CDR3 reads CASSSPGGADEQFL. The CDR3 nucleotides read TGCGCCAGCAGCTCCCCTGGGGGGGCAGATGAGCAGTTCTTA.